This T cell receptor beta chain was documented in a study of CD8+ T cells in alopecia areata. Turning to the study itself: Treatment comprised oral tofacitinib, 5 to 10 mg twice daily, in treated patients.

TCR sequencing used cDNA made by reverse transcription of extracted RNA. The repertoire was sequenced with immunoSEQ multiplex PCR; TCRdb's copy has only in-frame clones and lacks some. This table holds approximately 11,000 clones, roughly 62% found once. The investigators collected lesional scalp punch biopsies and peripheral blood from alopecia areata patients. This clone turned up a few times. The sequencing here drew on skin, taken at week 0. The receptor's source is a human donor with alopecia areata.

This CDR3 is CASSMRGPVTDTQYF. DNA of the CDR3: TGTGCCAGTAGTATGCGGGGCCCTGTTACAGATACGCAGTATTTT. The rearrangement links TRBV19 to TRBJ2-3; D might be TRBD2 (6 bases). Germline lookup yields CDR1 LNHDA and CDR2 SQIVND (reference sequence). This CDR3 is 15 amino acids long. The germline V and J ends were trimmed by 3 bases and 3 bases, with 13 bases remaining between them.